This TCR beta chain was found in a study of cytomegalovirus exposure and HLA in healthy donors (dated by TCRdb to about 2017). With respect to the entire study: According to an earlier analysis of a few hundred of the donors, about 170 million T cells yielded 117 million unique TCR beta sequences and around 300 Gb of sequence data. Around 330 gigabases of sequencing data and around 80 million unique TCR sequences made up an early release that covered 500 to 700 HLA-typed donors. The genetic ancestry cluster associated with self-reported Caucasian donors included 80% to 90% of the roughly 380 genotyped donors. The study aimed to test whether signatures of past pathogen exposure could be identified by cataloging public T cell receptors. The study used immunosequencing to profile the T cell repertoires of hundreds of subjects and linked those repertoires to cytomegalovirus serostatus. Along with the approximately 700-subject first cohort, a separate validation cohort of about 110 different subjects was used. High-throughput TCR immunosequencing, statistical association of individual TCRs with disease status, and machine learning were combined to predict cytomegalovirus infection status. In a later analysis, previously published TCR beta repertoires from several hundred donors were re-analyzed and high-resolution HLA genotyping was added so that TCR occurrence patterns could be studied. The later analysis used no new phenotypic data to find candidate immune exposures, relying instead on TCR beta sequences and their occurrence across donors. An earlier analysis of some 500 of the donors used high-throughput TCR beta sequencing to judge whether each TCR beta V gene segment behaved as functional or pseudogenic. Donor age, sex, ethnicity and CMV serostatus were compiled together with the repertoire data. A later genetic analysis used genome-wide SNP genotypes for about 65% of the roughly 700 donors, treating that subset as a discovery cohort. All discovery cohort repertoires had been generated on a single sequencing platform. HLA typing covered class I and class II loci at four-digit resolution. Typing coverage differed by locus: A, B, C, DRB1 and DQB1 were typed in roughly 629-630 donors, DQA1 in 522, DPA1 in 600 to 610, and DPB1 in just under 480. Because of strong linkage in the cohort, four or five DR-DQ haplotypes were treated as single units for association and clustering. Across about 380 genotyped donors of the cohort, an average of approximately 220,000 unique TCR beta nucleotide sequences per donor were sequenced, and around 19% of those sequences were non-productive. General conclusions and limits of the study: In a later analysis, HLA-associated TCR beta chains showed more clonal expansion and lower generation probabilities than non-associated chains that were equally common. The authors suggested that the approach could potentially be extended to other disease states and immunological phenotypes. A further reported finding was that TCR beta sequences accurately predicted the HLA-A and HLA-B alleles for most subjects in the first cohort. Correlated functional status among segregating V segments might reflect linkage disequilibrium, but an unknown experimental factor could not be ruled out. Most CMV-associated TCR beta chains appeared to be HLA-restricted in a later analysis, and the HLA associations seemed to be driven largely by CMV exposure. Because HLA typing was missing for some donors at each locus, association tests included only the typed subset. Only TCR beta chains were sequenced in this cohort, and the absence of alpha or paired-chain data limited detectable features. In an earlier analysis of a few hundred of the donors, most TCR beta V segments were observed in productive rearrangements about 87% or about 30% of the time, broadly matching IMGT annotations. Presence/absence analyses assumed roughly uniform sequencing depth across donors, an assumption that may not hold. In vitro tests confirmed that a few of the cytomegalovirus-associated TCR beta chains recognize cytomegalovirus antigens. Approximately 18 rarely observed V segments, including chromosome 9 orphons, were excluded from the earlier analysis of approximately 500 of the donors because counts were too low. In both the original and validation cohorts, the classifier was reported to diagnose cytomegalovirus status with high specificity and sensitivity. Most TCR sequences were seen in very few donors, while some public TCRs were found in many individuals. A later analysis found that TCR association rates varied across HLA loci, with DRB1 alleles showing the most associated TCRs and HLA-C alleles the fewest. The only immune exposure information available for the cohort was CMV serostatus. A later genetic analysis associated a missense DCLRE1C variant with V-gene and J-gene trimming of TCR beta chains, and an independent cohort replicated the association. A total of about 180 TCR beta chains were listed by the study as associated with cytomegalovirus. Because the 87-base-pair reads could not distinguish some IMGT-functional V segments, including TRBV6-2 and TRBV6-3, those segments were excluded. When HLA alleles, especially DR and DQ, strongly co-occurred, TCR associations were difficult to assign to individual alleles. A cluster of highly shared sequence variants was judged likely to represent a technical artifact of the sequencing pipeline. In a later analysis, several top co-occurrence clusters were reported to appear linked to parvovirus B19, influenza, CMV and Epstein-Barr virus. At a false discovery rate of 0.05, a later analysis linked around 17,000 TCR beta sequences to specific HLA alleles. In a later genetic analysis, fewer N-insertions in productive TCRs were reported among donors in an Asian-associated ancestry cluster than the roughly 640-donor mean.

The cohort comprised approximately 700 healthy bone marrow donors. At the time of sampling, all cohort members were nominally healthy, though unrecorded immune exposures were likely present. The donor was CMV seropositive and belonged to the group of 250 to 350 seropositive cohort members. Every donor gave a peripheral blood sample, and the peripheral blood mononuclear cells from that sample were used for TCR beta sequencing. Genomic DNA extraction from the blood cell samples was performed with the Qiagen DNeasy Blood Extraction Kit. From the cysteine up to the phenylalanine, the CDR3 has a length of 14 residues. Only the CDR3 part of the read is kept: 42 bases, read in frame from the first base. The germline V gene (reference sequence) provides CDR1 LNHNV and CDR2 YYDKDF. V is pared back by 5 bases and J by 11 bases, with 21 bases lying between the germline termini. A note on this clone: Its cognate antigen has yet to be identified. No much larger clone is present one base from it, and per-base qualities are unavailable.

The library came from the immunoSEQ multiplex PCR assay. A mixture of 60 forward primers for TCR Vbeta segments and 13 reverse primers for TCR Jbeta segments was used in the multiplex PCR. The CDR3 region of rearranged TCR beta genes was amplified from genomic DNA by a multiplex PCR assay. Amplified TCR beta libraries were sequenced as 87-base-pair reads on the Illumina HiSeq System. The original methods were these. A later analysis tallied roughly 78 million unique TCR beta chains across the 550 to 850 repertoires, and roughly 11 million of those chains were shared by two or more donors. To remove PCR and sequencing errors, raw reads were error-corrected and collapsed into unique sequences using a nearest-neighbor algorithm that merged closely related sequences. CDR3 sequences were aligned to IMGT reference sequences to assign V, D and J gene segments. Each retained sequence needed at least a six-nucleotide match to both a V gene segment and a J gene segment. A rearrangement was called productive if the CDR3 had no stop codons and remained in frame with V and J, and every other rearrangement was called non-productive. CDR3 was defined according to IMGT convention as the region running from the second conserved V-encoded cysteine to the conserved J-encoded phenylalanine. Sequences without an unambiguous match to a single V gene segment were excluded from the earlier analysis of 500 to 700 of the donors. An earlier analysis of some 610 of the donors called V segments functional above 56.7% productive rearrangements and segregating when the between-donor standard deviation exceeded 5%. A statistical classification framework was developed to diagnose cytomegalovirus status using the catalog of TCR beta chain sequences. A later analysis assigned V and J genes by comparing TCR nucleotide sequences with IMGT/GENE-DB human TR gene sequences. The TCRdist pipeline was used in a later analysis to assign CDR3 sequences and most-parsimonious VDJ recombination scenarios. In a later analysis, each TCR beta chain was defined by its CDR3 amino acid sequence together with its V-gene family, and reads without a unique V-gene family were excluded. In a later analysis, 500 to 650 highly shared, low-generation-probability nucleotide sequences were removed to address suspected cross-contamination and a sequencing artifact. A later analysis calculated a clonal expansion index for each public chain from normalized within-repertoire ranks of inferred template counts. A later analysis computed generation probabilities with a VDJ recombination model fitted to out-of-frame rearrangements, and checked the results against IGoR. A later analysis scored TCR-TCR, TCR-HLA and TCR-CMV co-occurrence with hypergeometric tests, applying a repertoire-size bias correction to TCR pairs. A later analysis estimated false discovery rates by permuting HLA or CMV assignments 20 times. In a later analysis, co-occurring TCRs were grouped with DBSCAN, and TCRdist sequence similarity was added when clustering was performed within HLA-allele-positive subsets. Co-occurrence clustering excluded repertoires with fewer than 30,000 or more than 120,000 public chains, plus five with anomalous nucleotide sharing. The immuneACCESS repertoire file appears here via TCRdb, limited to in-frame rearrangements. These files lack a portion of the clones; in checked studies, under half of the deficit traces to unresolved V genes, and the cause of the others is not known. The V and J calls and clone size are taken from that table; D and trimming were inferred from the DNA. The table for this sample lists 100,000 or so clones; 65% to 75% of them were counted only once. The ten top clones hold approximately 10% of the sample.

The sequence is built from TRBV15 and TRBJ1-1; a tentative D call is TRBD1 (6 bases match). This clonotype originated in a man aged 35 to 55 in good health and CMV-seropositive. The sample comprised PBMCs. Here is the DNA: TGTGCCACCAGCCTTCAAAACAGGGCGAGTACGGCTTTCTTT. This is translated as CATSLQNRASTAFF.